The 25 T cell receptor beta chains in this list originate from one sample, sequenced in a study of blood T cell repertoires in COVID-19. Repertoires were generated with immunoSEQ multiplex PCR, while TCRdb's copy carries only in-frame clones and drops some. There are 220,000 or so clones in the sample; 70% to 85% occur only once, and under 2% lies in the top ten. The sample consisted of peripheral blood. The receptors derive from a woman aged 80 or over with acute or convalescent COVID-19.

This chain joins TRBV30 and TRBJ1-6; D perhaps matches TRBD1 (5 bases). The V gene's germline CDR1 is GTSNPN and CDR2 SVGIG (reference sequence). Trimming took off 0 bases at V and 5 bases at J, with 8 bases between the two ends. The CDR3 has 14 residues. The CDR3 spells CAWSVGGNNSPLHF. The DNA for the CDR3 is TGTGCCTGGAGTGTCGGGGGTAATAATTCACCCCTCCACTTT.

The chain joins TRBV13 to TRBJ2-5; no reliable D call. Germline values: CDR1 PRHDT, CDR2 FYEKMQ (reference sequence). The CDR3 totals 14 residues. Trimming removed 6 bases at V and 2 bases at J, with 13 bases between. DNA of the CDR3: TGTGCCAGCAGTTCTCAACTGATGCAAGAGACCCAGTACTTC. This translates into CASSSQLMQETQYF.

The V gene is TRBV2, the J gene TRBJ2-2; TRBD1 matches at 8 bases. CDR1 and CDR2 from the germline V gene are SNHLY and FYNNEI. The CDR3 has 16 amino acids. Trimming at V came to 6 bases and at J to 6 bases, leaving 12 bases not matched to a gene. CDR3 amino acids: CASSTGQGRVSGELFF. The CDR3 coding sequence is TGTGCCAGCAGCACCGGACAGGGAAGGGTTTCCGGGGAGCTGTTTTTT.

The chain has TRBV21-1 and TRBJ2-7; whether TRBD1, the table's D call, matches the DNA was not checked. TRBV21-1 is a pseudogene. This CDR3 is 14 amino acids long. The CDR3 DNA is TGTGCCAGCGTACAGGGACGCCCAGGCTACGAGCAGTACTTC. Translated: CASVQGRPGYEQYF.

This clone was seen once. This sequence joins TRBV7-9 and TRBJ2-1; 9 nucleotides agree with TRBD2. Germline CDR1 reads SEHNR; CDR2 reads FQNEAQ (reference sequence). Trimming took 5 bases from V and 4 from J; bases not matched to a gene: 6. The length of the CDR3 is 15 residues. The CDR3 DNA sequence: TGTGCCAGCAGCCCCGGGACTAGCAGATACAATGAGCAGTTCTTC. Its translation: CASSPGTSRYNEQFF.

A word on this clone: This sample also contains other DNA sequences that code for the same CDR3. V and J are TRBV28 and TRBJ1-3; TRBD1 might be the D (5 bases). The germline V and J ends were trimmed by 4 bases and 0 bases, with 10 bases remaining between them. CDR3 length: 15 amino acids. Germline assignment: CDR1 MDHEN and CDR2 SYDVKM. The CDR3: CASSSTGYSGNTIYF. CDR3 bases: TGTGCCAGCAGTTCTACAGGCTACTCTGGAAACACCATATATTTT.

The J gene is TRBJ2-3, the V gene TRBV5-1; D not certain. The CDR3 length is 14 residues. CDR1 and CDR2 from the germline V gene are SGHRS and YFSETQ. Trimming cost V 2 bases and J 0 bases, with 7 bases left between them. The chain's CDR3 is CASSFPGSTDTQYF. For the CDR3, the DNA is TGCGCCAGCAGCTTCCCGGGTAGCACAGATACGCAGTATTTT.

The J gene is TRBJ1-2, the V gene TRBV5-6, with 9 bases matching TRBD1. Germline V lookup: CDR1 SGHDT, CDR2 YYEEEE. The CDR3 loop spans 15 amino acids. The V segment lost 2 bases and the J segment 2 bases; nucleotides outside the gene matches: 4. Here the CDR3 reads CASSLPGQGNYGYTF. The DNA of the CDR3 is TGTGCCAGCAGCTTACCGGGACAGGGCAACTATGGCTACACCTTC.

The chain has TRBV4-1 and TRBJ2-7; 11 bases map to TRBD1. The CDR3 spans 13 residues. In germline, CDR1 is MGHRA, CDR2 YSYEKL. With V trimmed by 4 bases and J by 6 bases, 2 bases remained unmatched. As DNA, the CDR3 is TGCGCCAGCAGCCCCGGGACAGGGGGCGAGCAGTACTTC. Encoded protein: CASSPGTGGEQYF.

The table lists this clone with a few counts. This rearrangement joins TRBV11-2 to TRBJ2-2, with D possibly matching TRBD1 (6 bases). This CDR3 spans 15 amino acids. The V end lost 0 bases, the J end lost 6 bases, and 11 bases lay between the germline ends. Germline V gene data show CDR1 as SGHAT and CDR2 as FQNNGV. CDR3 region: CASSLDYRAPGELFF. DNA of the CDR3: TGTGCCAGCAGCTTAGACTACAGGGCTCCCGGGGAGCTGTTTTTT. The whole variable domain, remainder taken from reference TRBV11-2 and TRBJ2-2, is EAGVAQSPRYKIIEKRQSVAFWCNPISGHATLYWYQQILGQGPKLLIQFQNNGVVDDSQLPKDRFSAERLKGVDSTLKIQPAKLEDSAVYLCASSLDYRAPGELFFGEGSRLTVL.

The rearrangement joins TRBV4-2 to TRBJ2-1, with 9 bases identical to TRBD2. Germline V gene data show CDR1 as LGHNA and CDR2 as YNFKEQ. The CDR3 totals 15 residues. The J segment lost 5 bases and the V segment lost 4 bases, leaving 6 bases of the junction unmatched. The CDR3 DNA is TGTGCCAGCAGCCCCCCTAGCGGGAATAACAATGAGCAGTTCTTC. Translating it yields CASSPPSGNNNEQFF.

This clone was observed a handful of times. The chain is built from TRBV7-8 and TRBJ1-4; a weak D match, TRBD1 (5 bases). This CDR3 comprises 15 residues. Germline CDR1 is SGHVS and CDR2 is FQNEAQ. V lost 5 bases and J lost 1, with 11 bases in between. The CDR3 region has the DNA TGTGCCAGCAGCCCTCGGACAAAAACTAATGAAAAACTGTTTTTT. Protein sequence: CASSPRTKTNEKLFF.

The chain combines TRBV12-5 with TRBJ1-1, with TRBD1 matching over 10 bases. The CDR3 spans 15 residues. Germline CDR1 is LGHNT and CDR2 is FRNRAP. After removal of 5 bases from V and 2 bases from J, the junction contained 5 bases not matched to a gene. CDR3 DNA sequence: TGTGCTAGTGGTAAAGGACAGGGGGGAAACACTGAAGCTTTCTTT. It specifies CASGKGQGGNTEAFF.

The CDR3: CASSPPNQGGEKLFF. As DNA, the CDR3 is TGTGCCAGCTCACCACCTAATCAGGGTGGGGAAAAACTGTTTTTT. V gene TRBV18 combines with J gene TRBJ1-4, with a possible D match to TRBD1 (5 bases). V was cut by 0 bases and J by 8 bases, with 13 bases left in between. The CDR3 length is 15 residues. Germline V gene sequence: CDR1 KGHSH, CDR2 LQKENI.

This chain joins TRBV19 and TRBJ2-5; TRBD2 aligns across 12 bases. Gene TRBJ2-7 matches the end of the DNA better, so the J call may be wrong. The CDR3 contains 16 residues. Germline V gene lookup returns CDR1 LNHDA and CDR2 SQIVND (reference sequence). CDR3 loop: CASSMAELAGGYEQYF. The CDR3 DNA is TGTGCCAGTAGTATGGCGGAACTAGCGGGGGGCTACGAGCAGTACTTC.

The V gene is TRBV7-6, the J gene TRBJ2-2; possibly TRBD2 for D (6 bases). This CDR3 spans 15 amino acids. Germline lookup yields CDR1 SGHVS and CDR2 FNYEAQ. V dropped 1 base and J dropped 4 bases, with 10 bases sitting between them. The CDR3 nucleotides read TGTGCCAGCAGCTTAGGAACTAGCACCACCGGGGAGCTGTTTTTT. The encoded protein is CASSLGTSTTGELFF.

This clone was seen only a few times. The chain employs TRBV7-6 and TRBJ2-3; D may be TRBD1 (5 bases). Germline-derived CDR1 and CDR2 are SGHVS and FNYEAQ. The CDR3 is made up of 16 amino acids. V gave up 4 bases and J gave up 4 bases, with 18 bases separating them. Here the CDR3 reads CASSYGQGGSADTQYF. In nucleotides, the CDR3 is TGTGCCAGCAGCTACGGGCAGGGTGGCAGCGCAGATACGCAGTATTTT.

The chain employs TRBV24-1 and TRBJ2-1; 9 bases agree with TRBD2. The CDR3 sequence is 15 residues long. The V and J ends lost 0 bases and 8 bases, in that order; junction bases with no gene match: 4. CDR1 and CDR2 from the germline V gene are KGHDR and SFDVKD. In nucleotides, the CDR3 is TGTGCCACCAGTGATTTGGCGGGGGGGCCGGATGAGCAGTTCTTC. Its translation is CATSDLAGGPDEQFF.

The chain couples TRBV19 to TRBJ2-2, with 8 bases fitting TRBD1. The CDR3 spans 17 residues. With 1 base clipped from V and 2 bases from J, the junction kept 6 bases outside the gene matches. CDR1 is LNHDA, CDR2 SQIVND, per germline (reference sequence). The CDR3 spells CASSIASTGANTGELFF. CDR3 DNA: TGTGCCAGTAGTATAGCCTCGACAGGGGCTAACACCGGGGAGCTGTTTTTT. Together with reference TRBV19 and TRBJ2-2, the CDR3 gives the full variable domain: DGGITQSPKYLFRKEGQNVTLSCEQNLNHDAMYWYRQDPGQGLRLIYYSQIVNDFQKGDIAEGYSVSREKKESFPLTVTSAQKNPTAFYLCASSIASTGANTGELFFGEGSRLTVL.

V is TRBV4-2 and J is TRBJ2-5; D might be TRBD1 (6 bases). Germline V gene sequence: CDR1 LGHNA, CDR2 YNFKEQ. The CDR3 sequence is 13 residues long. With 1 base removed from V and 5 bases from J, the gap between germline ends came to 8 bases. As DNA, the CDR3 is TGTGCCAGCAGCCAAGGCCAGGGGGAGACCCAGTACTTC. The encoded protein is CASSQGQGETQYF.

The rearrangement links TRBV6-1 to TRBJ2-2; the D gene is possibly TRBD2 (6 bases). Per the germline V gene, CDR1 is MNHNS and CDR2 is SASEGT. The CDR3 runs to 11 residues. Trimming took off 10 bases at V and 8 bases at J, with 11 bases between the two ends. The CDR3 DNA sequence: TGTGCCACTGGGACTGGTGGGGAGCTGTTTTTT. Translation: CATGTGGELFF.

The J gene is TRBJ2-6, the V gene TRBV7-2; 7 bases are a match to TRBD2. The CDR3 consists of 17 residues. V gave up 3 bases and J gave up 2 bases; unmatched junction bases: 7. Per germline, CDR1 SGHTA and CDR2 FQGNSA. CDR3 in DNA: TGTGCCAGCAGCTTGGGAGGGTCCTCCGCTGGGGCCAACGTCCTGACTTTC. Translating it yields CASSLGGSSAGANVLTF.

The V and J genes are TRBV7-2 and TRBJ2-3, with D possibly matching TRBD1 (5 bases). The CDR3 runs to 13 residues. The ends were cut back, 5 bases at V and 4 bases at J, with 10 bases in the middle. Germline loops: CDR1 SGHTA, CDR2 FQGNSA. CDR3 protein: CASSPWGADTQYF. CDR3 DNA sequence: TGTGCCAGCAGCCCGTGGGGCGCAGATACGCAGTATTTT.

This chain connects TRBV6-5 to TRBJ2-4, with D perhaps matching TRBD2 (5 bases). This CDR3 is built from 14 residues. Germline lookup yields CDR1 MNHEY and CDR2 SVGAGI. V lost 5 bases, J lost 1 base, and 9 bases lay in between. As DNA, the CDR3 is TGTGCCAGCAGTACCCCGGGGGCCAAAAACATTCAGTACTTC. Translation gives CASSTPGAKNIQYF.

This clone occurred many times. The chain combines TRBV4-1 with TRBJ2-7; possibly TRBD2 for D (7 bases). V dropped 1 base and J dropped 4 bases, with 14 bases sitting between them. The germline gives CDR1 MGHRA, CDR2 YSYEKL. The CDR3 spans 15 residues. The CDR3 coding sequence is TGCGCCAGCAGCCAAGGTCAGGGGAGGGGATACGAGCAGTACTTC. It specifies CASSQGQGRGYEQYF.